The present T cell receptor (beta chain) was sequenced within a study of monozygotic twins with inflammatory bowel disease. TCR libraries each used about 4,000 ng of total RNA. The UMIs contained a 6-nucleotide sample barcode. They were added by template switching during cDNA synthesis. TCRdb reworked the 5' RACE reads into one entry per CDR3 protein, no DNA. The sample holds approximately 150,000 distinct CDR3 sequences. The length of the CDR3 is 14 residues. The germline V gene encodes CDR1 SQVTM and CDR2 ANQGSEA. Details on this clonotype: Its specificity is unknown.

Study results and caveats: T cell subtypes were not distinguishable in this analysis.

From whole blood, total RNA was isolated without any sorting of T cells. This TCR came from a human donor with ulcerative colitis or Crohn's disease, or a healthy co-twin of an affected twin (not recorded which). This chain links TRBV29-1 with TRBJ2-5; as DNA is missing, the TRBD2 call by TCRdb cannot be tested. The sequenced sample was blood. The CDR3 loop reads CSASGLAGEETQYF.